The text below deals with one T cell receptor beta chain. The data originate from a study of radiotherapy plus CTLA-4 blockade in lung cancer. Across the study: Disease control was achieved by 31% of patients, and objective responses by about 17%.

With 1 base clipped from V and 0 bases from J, the junction kept 8 bases outside the gene matches. From germline, CDR1 is MGHRA and CDR2 YSYEKL. The CDR3 is 18 residues long. The repertoire was sequenced with immunoSEQ multiplex PCR; TCRdb's copy has only in-frame clones and lacks some. The data hold approximately 73,000 clones, with roughly 87% observed a single time. The receptor was derived from a human donor with non-small cell lung cancer that progressed on radiotherapy plus ipilimumab. The chain couples TRBV4-1 to TRBJ2-5, with 10 bases fitting TRBD2. The sample consisted of peripheral blood, taken from a patient treated with radiotherapy plus ipilimumab. The CDR3 here is CASSQGSGRASYQETQYF. CDR3 nucleotide sequence: TGCGCCAGCAGCCAAGGCAGCGGGAGGGCCAGTTACCAAGAGACCCAGTACTTC.